The 29 T cell receptor beta chains presented below share a single source sample, sequenced in a study of T-cell memory formation after mild COVID-19. TCRdb redid the calling of the 5' RACE reads with MiXCR, one entry per CDR3 protein. The table includes 100,000 to 140,000 distinct CDR3 sequences, 14% detected once. The sequencing sample was made of PBMCs or a T cell subset sorted from them (not recorded which). Source of these receptors: a man younger than 30 who had mild COVID-19 (a few samples of this study predate the infection). Cell type and time point are not known.

This rearrangement joins TRBV29-1 to TRBJ2-7; 11 bases align to TRBD1. The CDR3 runs to 15 residues. The V gene's germline CDR1 is SQVTM and CDR2 ANQGSEA. V shed 3 bases and J 2 bases; nucleotides not matched to a gene: 6. The chain's CDR3 is CSVDAGQGAPYEQYF. In DNA form, the CDR3 reads TGCAGCGTTGACGCCGGACAGGGGGCTCCCTACGAGCAGTACTTC.

In DNA form, the CDR3 reads TGTGCCAGCAGTCCGCGGGGGGCCGGTTTTAGAGAGCAGTTCTTC. It encodes CASSPRGAGFREQFF. This chain uses TRBV12-3 or TRBV12-4 with TRBJ2-1; 8 bases agree with TRBD2. V lost 5 bases and J lost 10; bases outside the gene matches: 13. The CDR3 is 15 residues long.

This clonotype was detected ten times or more. The CDR3 sequence is CASSRGTGLIYEQYF. The CDR3 DNA follows: TGTGCCAGCAGTCGCGGGACAGGGCTTATCTACGAGCAGTACTTC. The chain joins TRBV7-2 to TRBJ2-7; 9 bases align to TRBD1. The trim removed 6 bases at V and 3 bases at J, leaving 9 bases unmatched. Germline V lookup: CDR1 SGHTA, CDR2 FQGNSA. This CDR3 spans 15 amino acids.

In its sample, this clonotype was seen many times. The V call is TRBV12-3 or TRBV12-4, the J call TRBJ2-3; maybe TRBD2 (5 bases). CDR3 length: 14 residues. V was shortened by 5 bases and J by 0 bases, with 9 bases between the two germline ends. CDR3 coding DNA: TGTGCCAGCAGTCCCGGGGTGAGCACAGATACGCAGTATTTT. Residues: CASSPGVSTDTQYF.

The V call is TRBV27, the J call TRBJ1-1; 8 bases line up with TRBD1. V shed 8 bases, J shed 5 bases, and the junction held 10 bases outside the gene matches. Germline loops: CDR1 MNHEY, CDR2 SMNVEV (reference sequence). This CDR3 region has 14 residues. CDR3 DNA sequence: TGTGCCAGCGGCTCAGGGGGCGCGGGTACTGAAGCTTTCTTT. Protein: CASGSGGAGTEAFF.

This clonotype was seen at least ten times. The V and J genes are TRBV6-4 and TRBJ2-2; TRBD1 is a possible D gene (5 bases). Germline CDR1 reads MRHNA; CDR2 reads SNTAGT. This CDR3 has 13 amino acids. V dropped 3 bases and J dropped 3 bases, with 5 bases sitting between them. CDR3 region: CASSEGDTGELFF. CDR3 DNA: TGTGCCAGCAGTGAAGGGGACACCGGGGAGCTGTTTTTT.

J is TRBJ1-2 and V is TRBV30; D is ambiguous. This CDR3 contains 14 residues. Per the germline V gene, CDR1 is GTSNPN and CDR2 is SVGIG (reference sequence). V was trimmed by 5 bases and J by 8 bases, leaving 21 bases between them. CDR3 loop: CAWVGGPGIAGYTF. In DNA, the CDR3 is TGTGCCTGGGTCGGAGGACCGGGGATTGCGGGCTACACCTTC.

This clonotype has just a few counts. V usage is TRBV2 and J usage is TRBJ2-7, with 9 bases fitting TRBD1. Germline V lookup: CDR1 SNHLY, CDR2 FYNNEI. There are 12 residues in the CDR3. The V segment lost 11 bases and the J segment 3 bases; nucleotides outside the gene matches: 5. The CDR3 DNA follows: TGTGCCGGAGGGACAGGGAACTACGAGCAGTACGTC. Translating it yields CAGGTGNYEQYV.

This clonotype has only a few counts. V and J are TRBV4-1 and TRBJ2-2, with D uncertain. The CDR3 sequence is 13 residues long. Germline assignment: CDR1 MGHRA and CDR2 YSYEKL. Trimming removed 9 bases at V and 0 bases at J, with 8 bases between. CDR3 in amino acids: CASQASNTGELFF. The CDR3 DNA reads TGCGCCAGTCAGGCTTCGAACACCGGGGAGCTGTTTTTT.

This clonotype was seen more than once but under ten times. The chain joins TRBV5-6 to TRBJ1-3; no clear D. The V gene's germline CDR1 is SGHDT and CDR2 YYEEEE. The V and J ends lost 2 bases and 7 bases respectively, with 4 bases between them. This CDR3 is 11 amino acids long. CDR3 bases: TGTGCCAGCAGCTTCGGGAACACCATATATTTT. Translated, it gives CASSFGNTIYF.

This clonotype was recorded at least ten times. The chain combines TRBV7-9 with TRBJ2-5, with TRBD2 as a possible D gene (5 bases). The V and J ends lost 7 bases and 5 bases respectively, with 23 bases between them. This CDR3 contains 16 residues. The germline V gene encodes CDR1 SEHNR and CDR2 FQNEAQ (reference sequence). Here the CDR3 DNA reads TGTGCCAGCACCCCGGGTCCGGGAACTGATGTTGAGACCCAGTACTTC. It translates to CASTPGPGTDVETQYF.

This clonotype was counted only a few times. The chain has TRBV6-1 and TRBJ1-4, with no clear D. Germline V gene lookup returns CDR1 MNHNS and CDR2 SASEGT. The CDR3 length is 20 residues. V lost 1 base, J lost 7 bases, and 28 bases lay in between. CDR3 sequence (DNA): TGTGCCAGCAGTGAAGGCCCAGAGGGTAGCCGTGTCAGTAGGCGTGAAAAACTGTTTTTT. Translating it yields CASSEGPEGSRVSRREKLFF.

The chain joins TRBV14 to TRBJ2-3; possible D gene TRBD1, 5 bases. Trimming stripped 2 bases from V and 5 bases from J, with 11 bases between. CDR1 is SGHDN, CDR2 FVKESK, per germline. This CDR3 spans 14 amino acids. CDR3 residues: CASSQHQGGDTQYF. CDR3 DNA: TGTGCCAGCAGCCAACACCAGGGTGGAGATACGCAGTATTTT.

The sample holds many counts of this clonotype. This chain joins TRBV6-5 and TRBJ2-1, with 9 bases identical to TRBD2. Germline V gene sequence: CDR1 MNHEY, CDR2 SVGAGI. The CDR3 spans 18 residues. J lost 7 bases, V lost 6 bases, and 19 bases had no gene match. The CDR3 protein is CASSLLWLAGHSGNEQFF. The CDR3 DNA is TGTGCCAGCAGCCTCCTATGGCTAGCGGGGCACTCGGGGAATGAGCAGTTCTTC.

J is TRBJ1-2 and V is TRBV25-1; D unclear. Trimming pared 0 bases from V and 4 bases from J, leaving 12 bases between. This CDR3 has 15 residues. The germline gives CDR1 MGHDK, CDR2 SYGVNS. Here the CDR3 DNA reads TGTGCCAGCAGTGAATATCGAGGCAGCAGCTATGGCTACACCTTC. Translating it yields CASSEYRGSSYGYTF.

The V gene is TRBV6-1, the J gene TRBJ2-5; 9 bases are shared with TRBD1. The CDR3 length is 15 residues. V was pared by 8 bases and J by 0 bases, with 7 bases of the junction left unmatched. Looked up from germline, CDR1 is MNHNS and CDR2 is SASEGT. CDR3 nucleotide sequence: TGTGCCAGCGGCATGACAGGGGGTAACCAAGAGACCCAGTACTTC. It encodes CASGMTGGNQETQYF.

This clonotype was counted a few times. This chain connects TRBV7-2 to TRBJ1-2, with D possibly matching TRBD1 (5 bases). The CDR3 contains 14 residues. Germline CDR1 is SGHTA and CDR2 is FQGNSA. Trimming pared 5 bases from V and 8 bases from J, leaving 18 bases between. This CDR3 reads CASSLPRVSIGYTF. Written as DNA, the CDR3 is TGTGCCAGCAGCCTGCCCAGGGTGTCTATAGGCTACACCTTC.

This clonotype was seen a few times. V is TRBV29-1 and J is TRBJ2-2, with a possible D match to TRBD2 (5 bases). The CDR3 has 12 residues. V was pared by 6 bases and J by 6 bases, with 11 bases between. Germline values: CDR1 SQVTM, CDR2 ANQGSEA. In DNA, the CDR3 is TGCAGCGTCAGACCCGGGGCCGGGGAGCTGTTTTTT. Protein: CSVRPGAGELFF.

This clonotype was seen only a few times. This rearrangement joins TRBV10-3 to TRBJ2-4; TRBD2 matches at 8 bases. The V gene's germline CDR1 is ENHRY and CDR2 SYGVKD. CDR3 size: 17 residues. The ends lost 0 bases at V and 3 bases at J; junction bases unmatched: 7. The CDR3 is CAISESSAGRGKNIQYF. The CDR3, as DNA: TGTGCCATCAGTGAGTCGAGCGCCGGGAGGGGCAAAAACATTCAGTACTTC.

This clonotype was counted many times. The gene calls are TRBV7-6 and TRBJ2-7; D remains ambiguous. V lost 5 bases to trimming and J lost 0 bases, with 8 bases between them. The CDR3 contains 13 residues. Germline CDR1 is SGHVS and CDR2 is FNYEAQ. The CDR3, as DNA: TGTGCCAGCAGCGTAGGGTACTCCTACGAGCAGTACTTC. Its protein product is CASSVGYSYEQYF.

This clonotype was seen only a few times. The V and J genes are TRBV5-1 and TRBJ1-6, with 7 bases aligning to TRBD1. Trimming took 2 bases from V and 9 from J; bases not matched to a gene: 8. CDR1 and CDR2 (germline): SGHRS, YFSETQ. The CDR3 extends over 15 amino acids. The DNA for the CDR3 is TGCGCCAGCAGCTTTTCAGGGGGACCAACTTCACCCCTCCACTTT. Translation: CASSFSGGPTSPLHF. Full variable domain (missing parts from reference TRBV5-1 and TRBJ1-6): KAGVTQTPRYLIKTRGQQVTLSCSPISGHRSVSWYQQTPGQGLQFLFEYFSETQRNKGNFPGRFSGRQFSNSRSEMNVSTLELGDSALYLCASSFSGGPTSPLHFGNGTRLTVT.

In its sample, this clonotype was seen a few times. The chain is built from TRBV2 and TRBJ2-3; D gene ambiguous. Trimming took off 7 bases at V and 0 bases at J, with 11 bases between the two ends. Germline CDR1 is SNHLY and CDR2 is FYNNEI. CDR3 size: 14 residues. The CDR3 DNA is TGTGCCAGCATCTCTAGGACGAGCACAGATACGCAGTATTTT. Encoded protein: CASISRTSTDTQYF.

The genes are TRBV4-1 and TRBJ2-4, with D perhaps TRBD1 (6 bases). Trimming removed 0 bases at V and 3 bases at J, with 18 bases between. The CDR3 spans 18 residues. Germline values: CDR1 MGHRA, CDR2 YSYEKL. CDR3 sequence reads: CASSQDDPGASGKNIQYF. The CDR3 DNA follows: TGCGCCAGCAGCCAAGATGATCCAGGGGCGTCGGGCAAAAACATTCAGTACTTC.

The chain is built from TRBV4-1 and TRBJ1-3; no clear D gene. The germline gives CDR1 MGHRA, CDR2 YSYEKL. V was clipped by 1 base and J by 0 bases, with 7 bases between them. CDR3 length: 15 amino acids. The CDR3 coding sequence is TGCGCCAGCAGCCAAGGCGGGATCTCTGGAAACACCATATATTTT. Translated, it gives CASSQGGISGNTIYF.

The chain recombines TRBV19 with TRBJ2-1; 8 bases map to TRBD1. The CDR3 loop spans 12 amino acids. The V gene end was trimmed by 9 bases and the J gene end by 7 bases; junction bases not matched to a gene: 5. The germline V gene encodes CDR1 LNHDA and CDR2 SQIVND (reference sequence). CDR3 region: CASKTGVNEQFF. DNA of the CDR3: TGTGCCAGCAAGACAGGGGTTAATGAGCAGTTCTTC. Together with reference TRBV19 and TRBJ2-1, the CDR3 gives the full variable domain: DGGITQSPKYLFRKEGQNVTLSCEQNLNHDAMYWYRQDPGQGLRLIYYSQIVNDFQKGDIAEGYSVSREKKESFPLTVTSAQKNPTAFYLCASKTGVNEQFFGPGTRLTVL.

This clonotype was found a few times. The chain combines TRBV14 with TRBJ2-1; 9 nucleotides align to TRBD2. V was clipped by 4 bases and J by 9 bases; unmatched bases: 7. CDR1 SGHDN and CDR2 FVKESK come from the germline V gene. The CDR3 totals 14 residues. The CDR3 DNA follows: TGTGCCAGCAGCCCTGTTGGTAGCGGGGGTGAGCAGTTCTTC. It codes for CASSPVGSGGEQFF.

The gene calls are TRBV20-1 and TRBJ2-7; unclear D gene. Germline lookup yields CDR1 DFQATT and CDR2 SNEGSKA (reference sequence). The CDR3 totals 14 residues. V was clipped by 5 bases and J by 0 bases, with 14 bases between them. The CDR3, as DNA: TGCAGTGCTTTCCCAGAGACAAGCTCCTACGAGCAGTACTTC. Translation gives CSAFPETSSYEQYF.

The chain joins TRBV7-9 to TRBJ2-5; the D gene is possibly TRBD2 (6 bases). The CDR3 is 13 residues long. CDR1 and CDR2 from the germline V gene are SEHNR and FQNEAQ (reference sequence). The germline V and J ends were trimmed by 5 bases and 3 bases, with 10 bases remaining between them. This CDR3 is CASSGGEEETQYF. The CDR3 DNA is TGTGCCAGCAGCGGAGGGGAGGAAGAGACCCAGTACTTC.

This clonotype was picked up many times. The rearrangement joins TRBV25-1 to TRBJ2-6; D is unresolved. Germline CDR1 reads MGHDK; CDR2 reads SYGVNS. The CDR3 contains 12 residues. V dropped 5 bases and J dropped 4 bases, with 3 bases sitting between them. CDR3 protein: CASSPGANVLTF. Here the CDR3 DNA reads TGTGCCAGCAGTCCCGGGGCCAACGTCCTGACTTTC.